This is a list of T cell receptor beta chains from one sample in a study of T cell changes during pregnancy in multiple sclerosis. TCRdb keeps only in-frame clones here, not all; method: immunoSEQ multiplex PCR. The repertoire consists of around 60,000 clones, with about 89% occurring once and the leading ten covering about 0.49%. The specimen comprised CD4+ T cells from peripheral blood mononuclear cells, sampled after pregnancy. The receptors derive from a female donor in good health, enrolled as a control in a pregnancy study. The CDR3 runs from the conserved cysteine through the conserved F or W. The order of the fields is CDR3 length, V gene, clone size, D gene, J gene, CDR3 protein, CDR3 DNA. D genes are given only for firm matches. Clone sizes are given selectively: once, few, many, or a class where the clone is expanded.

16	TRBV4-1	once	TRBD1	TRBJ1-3	CASSQFGTGVGNTIYF	TGCGCCAGCAGCCAATTCGGTACAGGGGTCGGAAACACCATATATTTT
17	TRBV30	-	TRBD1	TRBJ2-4	CAWSLDRSFPAKNIQYF	TGTGCCTGGAGTTTGGACAGGTCCTTTCCTGCCAAAAACATTCAGTACTTC
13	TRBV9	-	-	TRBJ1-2	CASSVGDTGSYTF	TGTGCCAGCAGCGTAGGGGACACTGGGAGCTACACCTTC
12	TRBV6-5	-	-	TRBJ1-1	CASSPGYTEAFF	TGTGCCAGCAGTCCCGGTTACACTGAAGCTTTCTTT
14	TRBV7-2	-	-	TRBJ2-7	CASSFNRLSYEQYF	TGTGCCAGCAGCTTTAACAGGTTATCTTACGAGCAGTACTTC
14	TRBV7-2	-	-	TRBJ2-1	CASSLALPGNEQFF	TGTGCCAGCAGCTTAGCGCTACCCGGCAATGAGCAGTTCTTC
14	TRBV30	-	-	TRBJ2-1	CAWSGTSSYNEQFF	TGTGCCTGGAGTGGCACTAGTTCCTACAATGAGCAGTTCTTC
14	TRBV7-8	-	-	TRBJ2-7	CASSLGPQGLEQYF	TGTGCCAGCAGCTTGGGGCCTCAGGGGCTCGAGCAGTACTTC
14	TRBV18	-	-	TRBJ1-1	CASSPGGVNTEAFF	TGTGCCAGCTCTCCGGGAGGGGTGAACACTGAAGCTTTCTTT
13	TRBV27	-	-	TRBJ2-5	CASSLRYQETQYF	TGTGCCAGCAGTCTACGGTACCAAGAGACCCAGTACTTC